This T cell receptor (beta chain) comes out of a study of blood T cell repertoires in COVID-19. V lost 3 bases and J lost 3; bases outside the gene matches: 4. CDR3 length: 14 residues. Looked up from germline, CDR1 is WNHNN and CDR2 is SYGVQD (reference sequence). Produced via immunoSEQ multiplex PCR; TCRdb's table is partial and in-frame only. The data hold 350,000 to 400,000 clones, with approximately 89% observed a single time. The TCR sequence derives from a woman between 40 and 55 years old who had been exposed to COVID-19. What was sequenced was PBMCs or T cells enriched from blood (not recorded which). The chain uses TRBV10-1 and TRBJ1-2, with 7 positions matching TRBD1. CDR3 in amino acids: CASSDRGVDYGYTF. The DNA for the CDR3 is TGCGCCAGCAGTGACAGGGGGGTCGACTATGGCTACACCTTC.